What follows are 16 T cell receptor beta chains derived from one specimen sequenced in a study of CXCR3-negative and CXCR3-positive naive CD8 T cells. cDNA libraries for TRB were generated by 5' RACE incorporating UMI labels. With the 5' RACE reads reprocessed, TCRdb shows one record per CDR3 protein and no DNA. The repertoire table contains over 45,000 distinct CDR3 sequences. The specimen sequenced was memory CD8+ T cells from blood. Receptors were obtained from a human donor in good health. Some clones in this sample may be carry-over from other donors' samples.

J is TRBJ2-5 and V is TRBV10-1; without DNA, the TCRdb call of TRBD1 cannot be checked. The CDR3 loop spans 18 amino acids. The V gene's germline CDR1 is WNHNN and CDR2 SYGVQD (reference sequence). CDR3 in amino acids: CASSEVEGAISSGETQYF.

The genes are TRBV29-1 and TRBJ1-5; there is no DNA to check the TCRdb D call of TRBD1. From germline, CDR1 is SQVTM and CDR2 ANQGSEA. CDR3 size: 13 residues. CDR3: CSVLSGAGQPQHF.

This chain uses TRBV28 with TRBJ1-5. Germline V gene lookup returns CDR1 MDHEN and CDR2 SYDVKM. The CDR3 sequence is 18 residues long. Here the CDR3 reads CASSLPWGPLGSNQPQHF.

This clonotype is deemed medium-sized by its frequency. The chain links TRBV3-1 to TRBJ1-1; absent DNA, TCRdb's TRBD1 call cannot be checked. The CDR3 runs to 17 residues. Germline lookup yields CDR1 LGHDT and CDR2 YNNKEL (reference sequence). This CDR3 is CASSQANDRSWHTEAFF.

This chain joins TRBV7-2 and TRBJ1-5. The CDR3 has 12 residues. CDR1 SGHTA and CDR2 FQGNSA come from the germline V gene. The CDR3 here is CASSWGNQPQHF.

The V and J genes are TRBV20-1 and TRBJ2-1; TCRdb indicates TRBD2, and absent DNA this call remains unverified. CDR1 is DFQATT and CDR2 is SNEGSKA in the germline V gene (reference sequence). The CDR3 is made up of 12 amino acids. The CDR3 reads CSASTRVGEQFF.

V usage is TRBV20-1 and J usage is TRBJ2-7; TCRdb's assignment of TRBD2 cannot be checked, as there is no DNA. Per germline, CDR1 DFQATT and CDR2 SNEGSKA (reference sequence). The CDR3 is 12 amino acids. The CDR3 loop is CSFWTSFFEQYF.

The rearrangement uses TRBV13 and TRBJ2-7. The CDR3 contains 13 residues. Germline V gives CDR1 PRHDT, CDR2 FYEKMQ (reference sequence). The CDR3 protein is CASSTRGSYEQYF.

The CDR3 spells CASSAKRVDRPEQFF. J is TRBJ2-1 and V is TRBV14; lacking DNA, the TRBD1 call made by TCRdb goes unchecked. Germline V gene sequence: CDR1 SGHDN, CDR2 FVKESK. The CDR3 contains 15 residues.

J is TRBJ2-2 and V is TRBV29-1; the TRBD1 assignment by TCRdb is unverifiable without DNA. Germline lookup yields CDR1 SQVTM and CDR2 ANQGSEA. CDR3 size: 13 residues. This CDR3 is CSVPDLNTGELFF.

V usage is TRBV29-1 and J usage is TRBJ2-7; the D call from TCRdb, TRBD2, cannot be confirmed without DNA. Germline CDR1 is SQVTM and CDR2 is ANQGSEA. The CDR3 consists of 14 residues. CDR3 region: CSVLTSGSTYEQYF.

V gene TRBV20-1 combines with J gene TRBJ2-1; TCRdb's D call of TRBD1 is untestable without DNA. Germline V gene data show CDR1 as DFQATT and CDR2 as SNEGSKA (reference sequence). The CDR3 extends over 16 amino acids. The CDR3: CSARPIFRVIYNEQFF.

The chain uses TRBV6-5 and TRBJ2-5; TCRdb reports TRBD1, a call that lacks DNA to check it against. The CDR3 runs to 12 residues. Per the germline V gene, CDR1 is MNHEY and CDR2 is SVGAGI. CDR3 residues: CASSFPGETQYF.

The chain links TRBV4-3 to TRBJ2-1; lacking DNA, the TRBD2 call made by TCRdb goes unchecked. Germline CDR1 is LGHNA and CDR2 is YSLEER. This CDR3 region has 17 residues. This chain's CDR3 is CASSQDWGTSGRNEQFF.

The genes are TRBV2 and TRBJ1-1; as DNA is missing, the TRBD1 call by TCRdb cannot be tested. CDR1 and CDR2 from the germline V gene are SNHLY and FYNNEI. The CDR3 contains 15 residues. CDR3 amino acids: CASSEVGTGRTEAFF. The variable domain in full, with the rest retrieved from reference TRBV2 and TRBJ1-1, is EPEVTQTPSHQVTQMGQEVILRCVPISNHLYFYWYRQILGQKVEFLVSFYNNEISEKSEIFDDQFSVERPDGSNFTLKIRSTKLEDSAMYFCASSEVGTGRTEAFFGQGTRLTVV.

This chain joins TRBV28 and TRBJ2-7; TCRdb gives TRBD2 as the D gene, but with no DNA this cannot be confirmed. Germline loops: CDR1 MDHEN, CDR2 SYDVKM. This CDR3 region has 13 residues. The CDR3: CASFQRETDEQYF.